Following are 19 T cell receptor beta chains from one sample sequenced in a study of blood T cell repertoires in COVID-19. The protocol was immunoSEQ multiplex PCR, while the TCRdb copy is restricted to in-frame clones and leaves out a portion. The data hold around 310,000 clones, with around 90% observed a single time. The sequencing input was peripheral blood. The receptors come from a woman aged 25 to 45 with COVID-19, enrolled during active disease.

This chain connects TRBV12-5 to TRBJ2-5; 12 nucleotides align to TRBD1. V trimming: 1 base; J trimming: 1 base; junction bases outside the gene matches: 1. The CDR3 covers 16 residues. Germline V gene lookup returns CDR1 LGHNT and CDR2 FRNRAP. This CDR3 reads CASGLGDRGPQETQYF. The CDR3 DNA reads as TGTGCTAGTGGTTTGGGGGACAGGGGGCCCCAAGAGACCCAGTACTTC.

This chain joins TRBV27 and TRBJ2-7, with TRBD2 as a possible D gene (5 bases). The CDR3 runs to 13 residues. V shed 6 bases and J shed 2 bases, with 11 bases lying between them. Germline V gives CDR1 MNHEY, CDR2 SMNVEV (reference sequence). The CDR3 region has the DNA TGTGCCAGCAGCCCGGTACTAGCCTACGAGCAGTACTTC. It specifies CASSPVLAYEQYF.

The rearrangement joins TRBV2 to TRBJ1-5, with 7 bases fitting TRBD1. From germline, CDR1 is SNHLY and CDR2 FYNNEI. The CDR3 loop spans 15 amino acids. Trimming at V came to 6 bases and at J to 3 bases, leaving 8 bases not matched to a gene. This chain's CDR3 is CASSAAGQSNQPQHF. The CDR3 DNA sequence: TGTGCCAGCAGCGCCGCGGGACAGTCCAATCAGCCCCAGCATTTT.

The chain recombines TRBV24-1 with TRBJ2-1; D may be TRBD1 (5 bases). The CDR3 sequence is 14 residues long. The V and J ends lost 5 bases and 3 bases respectively, with 10 bases between them. Germline lookup yields CDR1 KGHDR and CDR2 SFDVKD. This CDR3 reads CATSVATGYNEQFF. The CDR3 nucleotides are TGTGCCACCAGTGTAGCCACAGGCTACAATGAGCAGTTCTTC.

This clone is a singleton in its sample. The chain recombines TRBV7-9 with TRBJ2-5, with D maybe TRBD1 (6 bases). Trimming stripped 5 bases from V and 5 bases from J, with 12 bases between. Germline lookup yields CDR1 SEHNR and CDR2 FQNEAQ (reference sequence). The CDR3 is 13 amino acids. The CDR3 spells CASSTRTVETQYF. The CDR3 nucleotides are TGTGCCAGCAGCACACGGACAGTCGAGACCCAGTACTTC.

The chain carries TRBV7-9 and TRBJ2-1; TRBD2 matches at 10 bases. The CDR3 extends over 15 amino acids. Germline trimming cut 6 bases from V and 5 bases from J; bases unmatched to any gene: 7. Per the germline V gene, CDR1 is SEHNR and CDR2 is FQNEAQ (reference sequence). In DNA form, the CDR3 reads TGTGCCAGCAGGCAACCGGGACTAGCGAACAATGAGCAGTTCTTC. Amino acids: CASRQPGLANNEQFF.

Comments on this clone: Its ends do not fully match the called genes, so a read error is possible. The sample holds other DNA sequences that translate to the same CDR3. V and J are TRBV18 and TRBJ2-2; 7 bases align to TRBD1. This CDR3 has 15 amino acids. Germline V gene sequence: CDR1 KGHSH, CDR2 LQKENI. The DNA for the CDR3 is TGCGCCAGCTCACCACGGACAGGAGACACCGGGGAGCTGTTTTTT. It is translated as CASSPRTGDTGELFF.

The V call is TRBV4-1, the J call TRBJ2-7; 12 nucleotides line up with TRBD1. From germline, CDR1 is MGHRA and CDR2 YSYEKL. The CDR3 has 15 amino acids. Germline trimming cut 4 bases from V and 5 bases from J; bases unmatched to any gene: 6. CDR3 in amino acids: CASSLPGTGGHEQYF. Here the CDR3 DNA reads TGCGCCAGCAGCCTCCCCGGGACAGGGGGCCACGAGCAGTACTTC.

The chain uses TRBV29-1 and TRBJ2-3, with 9 bases matching TRBD2. V lost 4 bases to trimming and J lost 4 bases; unmatched junction nucleotides: 6. Germline CDR1 is SQVTM and CDR2 is ANQGSEA. This CDR3 contains 14 residues. CDR3 in DNA: TGCAGCGTTGGTAGGACTAGCGCCCCAGATACGCAGTATTTT. This sequence encodes CSVGRTSAPDTQYF.

This chain connects TRBV6-5 to TRBJ2-2; D perhaps matches TRBD1 (6 bases). This CDR3 contains 13 residues. The V end lost 6 bases, the J end lost 13 bases, and 18 bases lay between the germline ends. Looked up from germline, CDR1 is MNHEY and CDR2 is SVGAGI. The CDR3 sequence is CASRSTGTKGLFF. DNA of the CDR3: TGTGCCAGCAGATCTACAGGGACGAAGGGGCTGTTTTTT.

The chain has TRBV9 and TRBJ2-7; possible D gene TRBD2, 6 bases. The CDR3 is made up of 15 amino acids. CDR1 and CDR2 (germline): SGDLS, YYNGEE. V was trimmed by 0 bases and J by 0 bases, leaving 10 bases between them. The CDR3 DNA follows: TGTGCCAGCAGCGTAGCAAGCGGGTACTCCTACGAGCAGTACTTC. Translated, it gives CASSVASGYSYEQYF.

The chain is built from TRBV18 and TRBJ1-3; tentatively, D is TRBD1 (6 bases). CDR3 length: 13 residues. The germline CDR1 and CDR2 sequences are KGHSH and LQKENI. V was shortened by 6 bases and J by 2 bases, with 8 bases between the two germline ends. This CDR3 reads CASSGTPGNTIYF. CDR3 in DNA: TGTGCCAGCTCCGGGACACCTGGAAACACCATATATTTT.

V usage is TRBV6-6 and J usage is TRBJ1-3; D unresolved. The V end lost 4 bases, the J end lost 0 bases, and 7 bases lay between the germline ends. The length of the CDR3 is 14 residues. Germline V gives CDR1 MNHNY, CDR2 SVGAGI (reference sequence). CDR3 sequence: CASSSGGSGNTIYF. In DNA form, the CDR3 reads TGTGCCAGCAGTTCGGGAGGCTCTGGAAACACCATATATTTT.

This chain links TRBV28 with TRBJ2-2, with a tentative D call TRBD1 (5 bases). The CDR3 totals 14 residues. The germline V gene has CDR1 MDHEN and CDR2 SYDVKM. The germline V and J ends were trimmed by 6 bases and 4 bases, with 12 bases remaining between them. The CDR3 sequence is CASSLRTTTGELFF. The CDR3 DNA is TGTGCCAGCAGCTTGAGGACAACCACCGGGGAGCTGTTTTTT.

This clone was detected only a few times. The chain couples TRBV10-3 to TRBJ1-5; D possibly corresponds to TRBD1 (5 bases). From germline, CDR1 is ENHRY and CDR2 SYGVKD. V was clipped by 3 bases and J by 5 bases, with 8 bases between them. The CDR3 covers 13 residues. DNA of the CDR3: TGTGCCATCAGTGATGGGGGGGATCAGCCCCAGCATTTT. Its translation: CAISDGGDQPQHF.

The V and J genes are TRBV11-2 and TRBJ2-7, with D perhaps matching TRBD2 (5 bases). V lost 0 bases, J lost 3 bases, and 12 bases lay in between. Germline lookup yields CDR1 SGHAT and CDR2 FQNNGV. This CDR3 is built from 15 residues. CDR3 nucleotides: TGTGCCAGCAGCTTAGATCCGGGGATAAACTACGAGCAGTACTTC. It specifies CASSLDPGINYEQYF. The full variable domain, its missing parts supplied by reference TRBV11-2 and TRBJ2-7, is EAGVAQSPRYKIIEKRQSVAFWCNPISGHATLYWYQQILGQGPKLLIQFQNNGVVDDSQLPKDRFSAERLKGVDSTLKIQPAKLEDSAVYLCASSLDPGINYEQYFGPGTRLTVT.

This clone has a handful of counts. This chain joins TRBV29-1 and TRBJ2-1, with TRBD1 matching over 8 bases. CDR1 and CDR2 from the germline V gene are SQVTM and ANQGSEA. This CDR3 has 14 residues. The V and J ends lost 6 bases and 6 bases, in that order; junction bases with no gene match: 10. The CDR3: CSVVDRVTGNEQFF. CDR3 nucleotides: TGCAGCGTAGTGGACAGGGTGACGGGCAATGAGCAGTTCTTC.

This chain joins TRBV5-5 and TRBJ2-1, with no clear D. Germline-derived CDR1 and CDR2 are SGHKS and YYEKEE (reference sequence). The CDR3 contains 13 residues. Deletions cut 0 bases from V and 6 bases from J, with 7 bases between. The DNA of the CDR3 is TGTGCCAGCAGCTTGGCGAGTACCAATGAGCAGTTCTTC. It translates to CASSLASTNEQFF.

This chain joins TRBV25-1 and TRBJ1-1; D gene ambiguous. The germline gives CDR1 MGHDK, CDR2 SYGVNS. V was clipped by 10 bases and J by 5 bases, with 17 bases between them. This CDR3 contains 13 residues. Here the CDR3 reads CATRASWATEAFF. The CDR3 DNA reads as TGTGCCACCCGAGCCTCTTGGGCAACTGAAGCTTTCTTT.